These 22 T cell receptor beta chains originate from one sample sequenced in a study of T cells in Graves' hyperthyroidism and ophthalmopathy. Amplification of TCR beta CDR3 regions was performed using RNA transcripts as template. The HTBI primer set drove a first-round RT-PCR of the TCR CDR3. Each CDR3 protein gets one entry after TCRdb re-called the multiplex PCR reads with MiXCR. The sample carries about 200,000 distinct CDR3 sequences, about a sixth recorded once. Sequenced sample: blood. These TCRs come from a woman in her forties or fifties with Graves' hyperthyroidism.

CDR3 in amino acids: CASSHGGHQETQYF. In nucleotides, the CDR3 is TGTGCCAGCAGCCACGGTGGACACCAAGAGACCCAGTACTTC. The V call is TRBV5-4, the J call TRBJ2-5; no clear D gene. The CDR3 is 14 residues long. V was clipped by 4 bases and J by 0 bases, with 10 bases between them. Germline V gene data show CDR1 as SGHNT and CDR2 as YYREEE (reference sequence).

This clonotype was counted at least ten times. The chain uses TRBV6-1 and TRBJ2-7; maybe TRBD1 (5 bases). Trimming took 1 base from V and 6 from J, leaving 19 bases between them. Per germline, CDR1 MNHNS and CDR2 SASEGT. The CDR3 loop spans 16 amino acids. CDR3 sequence: CASSEGRDVFSAEQYF. CDR3 in DNA: TGTGCCAGCAGTGAAGGCAGGGATGTATTCTCGGCCGAGCAGTACTTC.

This clonotype was recorded at least ten times. The chain uses TRBV11-2 and TRBJ2-7, with TRBD1 matching over 8 bases. This CDR3 is 15 amino acids long. V shed 1 base and J 3 bases; nucleotides not matched to a gene: 5. Germline CDR1 and CDR2: SGHAT and FQNNGV. The CDR3 DNA reads as TGTGCCAGCAGCTTAGTTGGGACAGGTCTCTACGAGCAGTACTTC. Amino acid sequence: CASSLVGTGLYEQYF.

This clonotype was counted ten times or more. This chain links TRBV20-1 with TRBJ2-5; 8 bases fit TRBD2. CDR1 DFQATT and CDR2 SNEGSKA come from the germline V gene (reference sequence). This CDR3 is 12 amino acids long. The V gene end was trimmed by 3 bases and the J gene end by 13 bases; junction bases not matched to a gene: 10. CDR3 residues: CSASSAGDQGYF. The CDR3 DNA is TGCAGTGCTAGTTCAGCGGGAGATCAGGGGTACTTC.

The chain is built from TRBV5-4 and TRBJ2-1; 8 positions agree with TRBD2. From germline, CDR1 is SGHNT and CDR2 YYREEE (reference sequence). V shed 6 bases, J shed 5 bases, and the junction held 4 bases outside the gene matches. This CDR3 contains 13 residues. CDR3 in amino acids: CASTGLDNNEQFF. The CDR3 DNA is TGTGCCAGCACGGGACTAGATAACAATGAGCAGTTCTTC.

In this sample, this clonotype turned up a few times. The chain joins TRBV27 to TRBJ1-2; TRBD1 agrees at 8 bases. This CDR3 spans 14 amino acids. V lost 6 bases and J lost 5; bases outside the gene matches: 8. The germline CDR1 and CDR2 sequences are MNHEY and SMNVEV (reference sequence). CDR3 sequence: CASSTGQGRYGYTF. The CDR3 DNA follows: TGTGCCAGCAGCACAGGACAGGGAAGGTATGGCTACACCTTC.

This clonotype was detected ten times or more. This rearrangement joins TRBV10-2 to TRBJ1-2; a weak D match, TRBD1 (6 bases). The CDR3 covers 17 residues. CDR1 is WSHSY, CDR2 SAAADI, per germline. Trimming took off 3 bases at V and 2 bases at J, with 19 bases between the two ends. The CDR3 bases are TGCGCCAGCAGTGATGTCCCCCCGCGGACAGAGAACTATGGCTACACCTTC. Protein sequence: CASSDVPPRTENYGYTF.

This chain uses TRBV5-1 with TRBJ2-5; D ambiguous. The CDR3 sequence is 14 residues long. The germline gives CDR1 SGHRS, CDR2 YFSETQ. Trimming took 4 bases from V and 1 from J, leaving 11 bases between them. CDR3 protein: CASSKPGFQETQYF. As DNA, the CDR3 is TGCGCCAGCAGCAAGCCGGGTTTCCAAGAGACCCAGTACTTC.

This clonotype has ten or more counts. The V and J genes are TRBV19 and TRBJ2-4, with a possible D match to TRBD1 (6 bases). Trimming removed 5 bases from V and 7 bases from J, with 15 bases in between. This CDR3 contains 14 residues. Germline CDR1 is LNHDA and CDR2 is SQIVND (reference sequence). In nucleotides, the CDR3 is TGTGCCAGTAGTCCACAGGGATTGGGGAACATTCAGTACTTC. This encodes CASSPQGLGNIQYF.

Ten or more counts support this clonotype. The chain carries TRBV2 and TRBJ2-1, with a tentative D call TRBD2 (6 bases). V was pared by 7 bases and J by 4 bases, with 11 bases between. CDR3 size: 13 residues. Germline V gene sequence: CDR1 SNHLY, CDR2 FYNNEI. In nucleotides, the CDR3 is TGTGCCAGCATCGCTAGCGAGTACAATGAGCAGTTCTTC. It is translated as CASIASEYNEQFF.

This clonotype showed up many times. The V call is TRBV27, the J call TRBJ2-1, with 7 bases aligning to TRBD2. The CDR3 has 13 amino acids. Germline assignment: CDR1 MNHEY and CDR2 SMNVEV (reference sequence). Trimming removed 11 bases from V and 11 bases from J; junction bases left unmatched: 15. The CDR3 DNA follows: TGTGCCGCGGGGCTAGCGGAGCAACGGAAGCAGTTCTTC. The encoded protein is CAAGLAEQRKQFF.

This clonotype has a count of ten or more. The genes are TRBV20-1 and TRBJ1-2, with TRBD1 matching over 7 bases. The CDR3 spans 12 residues. The germline gives CDR1 DFQATT, CDR2 SNEGSKA (reference sequence). J was trimmed by 10 bases and V by 5 bases; bases with no gene match: 10. CDR3 protein: CSAPSTGVYYTF. DNA for the CDR3: TGCAGTGCTCCTTCCACAGGGGTGTACTACACCTTC.

This clonotype was counted between two and nine times. The chain employs TRBV27 and TRBJ1-1, with TRBD1 identical over 8 bases. V lost 4 bases, J lost 6 bases, and 4 bases stayed unmatched. The CDR3 length is 13 residues. The V gene's germline CDR1 is MNHEY and CDR2 SMNVEV (reference sequence). The CDR3 reads CASSSQGAPEAFF. The DNA for the CDR3 is TGTGCCAGCAGTTCTCAGGGGGCGCCTGAAGCTTTCTTT.

The chain links TRBV4-1 to TRBJ1-2; D is possibly TRBD1 (5 bases). The germline CDR1 and CDR2 sequences are MGHRA and YSYEKL. The CDR3 covers 15 residues. Trimming took off 0 bases at V and 4 bases at J, with 12 bases between the two ends. The CDR3: CASSQDLDRAYGYTF. The DNA for the CDR3 is TGCGCCAGCAGCCAAGATTTAGACAGAGCCTATGGCTACACCTTC.

V gene TRBV9 combines with J gene TRBJ2-1; D gene uncertain. This CDR3 has 13 amino acids. V lost 0 bases to trimming and J lost 9 bases, with 10 bases between them. Germline V gives CDR1 SGDLS, CDR2 YYNGEE. This chain's CDR3 is CASSVEVYGEQFF. The CDR3 bases are TGTGCCAGCAGCGTAGAGGTTTACGGTGAGCAGTTCTTC.

In this sample, this clonotype turned up many times. The chain is built from TRBV2 and TRBJ2-3; 9 bases are a match to TRBD2. Germline-derived CDR1 and CDR2 are SNHLY and FYNNEI. This CDR3 is built from 16 residues. The J segment lost 6 bases and the V segment lost 2 bases, leaving 9 bases of the junction unmatched. The CDR3 loop is CASSESVAGVGDTQYF. The CDR3, as DNA: TGTGCCAGCAGTGAATCGGTAGCGGGAGTAGGGGATACGCAGTATTTT. The variable domain in full, with the rest retrieved from reference TRBV2 and TRBJ2-3, is EPEVTQTPSHQVTQMGQEVILRCVPISNHLYFYWYRQILGQKVEFLVSFYNNEISEKSEIFDDQFSVERPDGSNFTLKIRSTKLEDSAMYFCASSESVAGVGDTQYFGPGTRLTVL.

V is TRBV11-2 and J is TRBJ1-6; 7 nucleotides agree with TRBD1. The junction had 7 bases not matched to a gene; V was cut back by 4 bases and J by 7 bases. Germline V lookup: CDR1 SGHAT, CDR2 FQNNGV. CDR3 size: 15 residues. CDR3 DNA: TGTGCCAGCAGCTCGACGGGACAGCAGAATTCACCCCTCCACTTT. The encoded protein is CASSSTGQQNSPLHF.

The J gene is TRBJ2-3, the V gene TRBV5-1; 14 bases align to TRBD2. Germline values: CDR1 SGHRS, CDR2 YFSETQ. The CDR3 consists of 18 residues. The J segment lost 5 bases and the V segment lost 0 bases, leaving 8 bases of the junction unmatched. Here the CDR3 reads CASSLGGTSGRRGDTQYF. As DNA, the CDR3 is TGCGCCAGCAGCTTGGGTGGGACTAGCGGGAGAAGGGGAGATACGCAGTATTTT. Using reference TRBV5-1 and TRBJ2-3 for the parts outside the CDR3, the full variable domain is KAGVTQTPRYLIKTRGQQVTLSCSPISGHRSVSWYQQTPGQGLQFLFEYFSETQRNKGNFPGRFSGRQFSNSRSEMNVSTLELGDSALYLCASSLGGTSGRRGDTQYFGPGTRLTVL.

J is TRBJ2-5 and V is TRBV2; D call uncertain. CDR1 is SNHLY, CDR2 FYNNEI, per germline. V was trimmed by 2 bases and J by 1 base, leaving 11 bases between them. CDR3 length: 15 residues. The CDR3 here is CASSEKGSLQETQYF. In DNA form, the CDR3 reads TGTGCCAGCAGTGAAAAGGGCTCCCTCCAAGAGACCCAGTACTTC. Full variable domain (outside the CDR3, taken from reference TRBV2 and TRBJ2-5): EPEVTQTPSHQVTQMGQEVILRCVPISNHLYFYWYRQILGQKVEFLVSFYNNEISEKSEIFDDQFSVERPDGSNFTLKIRSTKLEDSAMYFCASSEKGSLQETQYFGPGTRLLVL.

The V and J genes are TRBV7-2 and TRBJ2-7; D call uncertain. V lost 0 bases, J lost 3 bases, and 12 bases lay in between. This CDR3 comprises 15 residues. Germline CDR1 and CDR2: SGHTA and FQGNSA. This chain's CDR3 is CASSLAGRQDYEQYF. CDR3 nucleotide sequence: TGTGCCAGCAGCTTAGCGGGCAGGCAAGACTACGAGCAGTACTTC.

The table lists this clonotype with many counts. The chain couples TRBV6-1 to TRBJ2-5, with 7 bases identical to TRBD1. Losses at the gene ends were 10 bases for V and 0 bases for J; bases not matched to a gene: 8. The CDR3 length is 14 residues. Germline V gives CDR1 MNHNS, CDR2 SASEGT. CDR3 residues: CATTKGQYQETQYF. CDR3 coding DNA: TGTGCCACCACAAAGGGACAGTACCAAGAGACCCAGTACTTC.

This clonotype was found many times. The rearrangement joins TRBV24-1 to TRBJ2-7; TRBD1 matches 11 bases. Losses at the gene ends were 6 bases for V and 6 bases for J; bases not matched to a gene: 6. Germline CDR1 and CDR2: KGHDR and SFDVKD. There are 14 residues in the CDR3. The CDR3 nucleotides read TGTGCCACCAGTTACGGGACAGGGGGTTCCGAGCAGTACTTC. Translation: CATSYGTGGSEQYF.